This TCR beta chain appears in the sequencing data of a study of blood T cells in healthy people across ages. The V and J ends lost 5 bases and 5 bases respectively, with 12 bases between them. The CDR3 is 13 residues long. Germline V CDR1 and CDR2: ENHRY, SYGVKD. Next came a second PCR, run for about 7 to 12 cycles, which used a sample-barcoded 5' primer along with a J-beta primer mix. TCRdb itself ran the 5' RACE reads through MiXCR, one entry per CDR3 protein. The sample includes over 950,000 distinct CDR3 sequences, 35% to 40% seen only once; the top ten take around 13%. Sequences were obtained from blood. The chain employs TRBV10-3 and TRBJ1-1; no reliable D call. The TCR was taken from a man younger than 30 in good health. The CDR3 protein is CAISRETGTEAFF. The CDR3 region has the DNA TGTGCCATCAGTCGGGAAACTGGGACTGAAGCTTTCTTT.